This TCR beta chain was sequenced during a study of cytomegalovirus exposure and HLA in healthy donors. In this sample, this clone turned up once. TCRdb's table, derived via immunoSEQ multiplex PCR, lists solely in-frame clones and lacks some. The sample lists around 150,000 clones, 70% to 85% seen once, with roughly 27% in the top ten. The sample was PBMCs. The sequence was collected from a man aged 25-40 years in good health and CMV-seropositive.

The CDR3 loop is CATHDSPTFNEKLFF. The CDR3, as DNA: TGTGCCACCCACGACAGCCCTACATTTAATGAAAAACTGTTTTTT. V gene TRBV2 combines with J gene TRBJ1-4, with a possible D match to TRBD1 (5 bases). Trimming took 10 bases from V and 4 from J, leaving 19 bases between them. Per the germline V gene, CDR1 is SNHLY and CDR2 is FYNNEI. The CDR3 sequence is 15 residues long. Supplemented by reference TRBV2 and TRBJ1-4, the full variable domain reads EPEVTQTPSHQVTQMGQEVILRCVPISNHLYFYWYRQILGQKVEFLVSFYNNEISEKSEIFDDQFSVERPDGSNFTLKIRSTKLEDSAMYFCATHDSPTFNEKLFFGSGTQLSVL.